The present T cell receptor (beta chain) was sequenced within a study of T cell repertoires in cytomegalovirus infection. Overall study: As its CMV epitopes, the study selected recently identified HLA-C-restricted and well-studied HLA-B-restricted targets. Based on public TCR beta signatures, there were indications of CMV infection and of a matching HLA type.

This clonotype was seen a handful of times. Its matching antigen is unknown. One junction end disagrees with the germline gene, perhaps due to a read error. CDR3 length equals 12 residues. Looked up from germline, CDR1 is KGHDR and CDR2 is SFDVKD. TCRdb fed the reads into MiXCR, producing one record per CDR3 protein. The data contain approximately 280,000 distinct CDR3 sequences, 22% of them singletons. Study conclusions and caveats: HLA-C-restricted, CMV-specific TCR beta clonotypes were dominant ex vivo.

This clonotype was obtained from a human donor in good health (CMV status not recorded). Some clones in this sample may be carry-over from other donors' samples. The gene calls are TRBV24-1 and TRBJ2-5; the D is unclear. The source material was cultured PBMCs, sampled from culture after CMV antigen stimulation. The CDR3 sequence: CATSALGETQYF. CDR3 DNA: TGTGCCACCAGTGCTTTGGGGGAGACCCAGTACTTC.